This note documents a single TCR beta chain sequence. The antigen remains unidentified. This sample is drawn from a study of T cell responses to AZD1222 COVID-19 vaccine. Points from the study as a whole: Clonal diversity was possibly underestimated, and the donors were mostly white British, with more females. The repertoires were collected only after the peak T cell response. Spike-specific TCR breadth rose after two AZD1222 doses, and depth rose as well.

Using immunoSEQ multiplex PCR, the repertoire was profiled, and TCRdb retains in-frame clones only, with some absent. The sample consists of about 110,000 clones, 90% to 95% of them appearing once. The CDR3 spans 15 residues. V lost 6 bases and J 5 bases, leaving 16 bases between the germline ends. The germline gives CDR1 SGHTA, CDR2 FQGNSA. This sequence originates from an adult in good health. The specimen comprised peripheral blood, sampled on day 0 of AZD1222 vaccination. J is TRBJ1-4 and V is TRBV7-2, with D hard to call. The CDR3 DNA reads as TGTGCCAGCAGACAGCGTCCTTTTTCCAATGAAAAACTGTTTTTT. Its translation is CASRQRPFSNEKLFF. Full variable domain (remainder filled in from reference TRBV7-2 and TRBJ1-4): GAGVSQSPSNKVTEKGKDVELRCDPISGHTALYWYRQSLGQGLEFLIYFQGNSAPDKSGLPSDRFSAERTGGSVSTLTIQRTQQEDSAVYLCASRQRPFSNEKLFFGSGTQLSVL.